These 14 T cell receptor beta chains share one sample of origin, sequenced in a study of response to subunit inactivated influenza vaccine. TCRdb used MiXCR to reprocess the RT-PCR reads, holding one entry per CDR3 protein. The table records around 650,000 distinct CDR3 sequences, 15% to 18% of them present only once. Specimen: PBMCs from blood, collected 11 to 12 days after vaccination. These receptors all stem from a man aged 50-60 years who received an inactivated influenza vaccine.

This clonotype occurred many times. The chain uses TRBV20-1 and TRBJ1-1; D possibly corresponds to TRBD1 (6 bases). CDR1 is DFQATT and CDR2 is SNEGSKA in the germline V gene (reference sequence). The CDR3 is 13 residues long. V was trimmed by 0 bases and J by 5 bases, leaving 10 bases between them. The CDR3 protein is CSAREGGRTEAFF. CDR3 nucleotide sequence: TGCAGTGCTAGAGAAGGGGGTCGGACTGAAGCTTTCTTT.

The V gene is TRBV20-1, the J gene TRBJ1-5; D is unresolved. V lost 4 bases to trimming and J lost 5 bases, with 9 bases between them. From germline, CDR1 is DFQATT and CDR2 SNEGSKA (reference sequence). This CDR3 has 12 amino acids. CDR3 DNA sequence: TGCAGTGCTAAGGGTGCGGATCAGCCCCAGCATTTT. It codes for CSAKGADQPQHF.

This clonotype was counted ten times or more. The genes are TRBV4-2 and TRBJ2-3; 11 bases line up with TRBD2. The CDR3 totals 15 residues. Germline CDR1 is LGHNA and CDR2 is YNFKEQ. V was clipped by 5 bases and J by 1 base; unmatched bases: 2. This CDR3 reads CASSEGLAGTDTQYF. The CDR3 coding sequence is TGTGCCAGCAGCGAGGGACTAGCGGGCACAGATACGCAGTATTTT.

The V gene is TRBV20-1, the J gene TRBJ1-2; D is unclear. The V gene's germline CDR1 is DFQATT and CDR2 SNEGSKA (reference sequence). V lost 6 bases to trimming and J lost 4 bases, with 15 bases between them. The CDR3 length is 13 residues. The CDR3 spells CSADFGRSYGYTF. The CDR3 bases are TGCAGTGCCGATTTCGGACGGTCCTATGGCTACACCTTC.

This clonotype was found many times. The V and J genes are TRBV20-1 and TRBJ1-1; D not certain. The CDR3 has 13 amino acids. The V gene's germline CDR1 is DFQATT and CDR2 SNEGSKA (reference sequence). V lost 4 bases to trimming and J lost 0 bases, with 9 bases between them. CDR3 sequence reads: CSATRGLNTEAFF. The CDR3 region has the DNA TGCAGTGCTACTAGAGGCCTGAACACTGAAGCTTTCTTT.

This clonotype occurred a few times. This rearrangement joins TRBV27 to TRBJ1-2; D call uncertain. Germline CDR1 reads MNHEY; CDR2 reads SMNVEV (reference sequence). V gave up 4 bases and J gave up 7 bases, with 19 bases separating them. The CDR3 contains 15 residues. The CDR3 sequence is CASSYARAQRGGYTF. The CDR3 DNA is TGTGCCAGCAGTTATGCCCGCGCCCAGCGGGGTGGCTACACCTTC.

The V and J genes are TRBV5-1 and TRBJ2-7; no definite D call. V lost 0 bases, J lost 6 bases, and 13 bases lay in between. CDR3 length: 14 residues. The germline V gene has CDR1 SGHRS and CDR2 YFSETQ. The CDR3 nucleotides read TGCGCCAGCAGCTTGGCCGAAGACCTGCCCGAGCAGTACTTC. As protein: CASSLAEDLPEQYF.

This clonotype was counted between two and nine times. This sequence joins TRBV20-1 and TRBJ2-5; D is perhaps TRBD2 (6 bases). This CDR3 region has 13 residues. Trimming removed 6 bases at V and 5 bases at J, with 16 bases between. Per germline, CDR1 DFQATT and CDR2 SNEGSKA (reference sequence). CDR3 sequence reads: CSASRAGRETQYF. In DNA form, the CDR3 reads TGCAGTGCCAGTAGGGCAGGGAGGGAGACCCAGTACTTC.

V and J are TRBV11-2 and TRBJ2-1; 8 bases map to TRBD1. This CDR3 is built from 16 residues. The ends lost 6 bases at V and 7 bases at J; junction bases unmatched: 14. Germline V gene sequence: CDR1 SGHAT, CDR2 FQNNGV. The CDR3, as DNA: TGTGCCAGCAGTACCCCAGGGGGCCCCTCCCTGAATGAGCAGTTCTTC. Protein sequence: CASSTPGGPSLNEQFF.

There are many counts of this clonotype. The chain recombines TRBV12-3 or TRBV12-4 with TRBJ1-1; D is unclear. V shed 6 bases and J shed 0 bases, with 8 bases lying between them. This CDR3 has 13 amino acids. CDR3 residues: CASSLMVNTEAFF. As DNA, the CDR3 is TGTGCCAGCAGCTTGATGGTGAACACTGAAGCTTTCTTT.

This clonotype appeared a few times. At one end the junction does not follow the germline gene, possibly because of a read error. CDR3 in amino acids: CASSFNLLAGALVLF. Here the CDR3 DNA reads TGTGCCAGCAGTTTCAACTTACTAGCGGGGGCCTTGGTACTCTTC. The chain has TRBV28 and TRBJ2-1; TRBD2 agrees at 11 bases. Germline CDR1 and CDR2: MDHEN and SYDVKM. This CDR3 spans 15 amino acids.

This clonotype has only a few counts. The CDR3 DNA reads as TGTGCCAGCAGATCGGACAGGGAGTTTTCACCCCTCCACTTT. Protein: CASRSDREFSPLHF. The chain employs TRBV27 and TRBJ1-6; 8 bases are a match to TRBD1. J lost 9 bases, V lost 6 bases, and 7 bases had no gene match. CDR1 is MNHEY and CDR2 is SMNVEV in the germline V gene (reference sequence). The length of the CDR3 is 14 residues.

A few counts support this clonotype. The J gene is TRBJ2-3, the V gene TRBV4-3; tentative D call: TRBD2 (5 bases). Germline CDR1 and CDR2: LGHNA and YSLEER. CDR3 length: 16 residues. Trimming took 0 bases from V and 1 from J, leaving 11 bases between them. The CDR3 DNA sequence: TGCGCCAGCAGCCAAGATTCGAAGGGAGGCACAGATACGCAGTATTTT. This codes for CASSQDSKGGTDTQYF.

This chain links TRBV28 with TRBJ2-3; D possibly corresponds to TRBD2 (5 bases). The CDR3 totals 15 residues. Per the germline V gene, CDR1 is MDHEN and CDR2 is SYDVKM. Deletions cut 1 base from V and 2 bases from J, with 10 bases between. CDR3 in amino acids: CASSLSVGLTDTQYF. The CDR3, as DNA: TGTGCCAGCAGTTTATCGGTCGGACTCACAGATACGCAGTATTTT.